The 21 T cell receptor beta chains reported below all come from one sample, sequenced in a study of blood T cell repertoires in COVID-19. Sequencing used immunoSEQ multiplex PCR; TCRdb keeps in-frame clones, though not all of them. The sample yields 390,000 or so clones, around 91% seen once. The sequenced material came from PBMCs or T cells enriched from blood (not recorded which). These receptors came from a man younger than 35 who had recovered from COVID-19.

The DNA for the CDR3 is TGTGCCAGCAGTACTAGCGGGAGGGCCACCGGGGAGCTGTTTTTT. Translated: CASSTSGRATGELFF. V and J are TRBV6-5 and TRBJ2-2; TRBD2 agrees at 13 bases. Looked up from germline, CDR1 is MNHEY and CDR2 is SVGAGI. J gave up 4 bases and V 5 bases, and 1 base lay outside the gene matches. The CDR3 is 15 residues long.

CDR3 sequence reads: CASSLQGASGSEQFF. DNA of the CDR3: TGTGCCAGCAGCCTGCAGGGGGCATCAGGCAGTGAGCAGTTCTTC. This chain connects TRBV16 to TRBJ2-1; 8 bases fit TRBD1. This CDR3 spans 15 amino acids. J lost 9 bases, V lost 4 bases, and 11 bases had no gene match. The V gene's germline CDR1 is KGHSY and CDR2 FQNENV. The full variable domain, completed using reference TRBV16 and TRBJ2-1, is GEEVAQTPKHLVRGEGQKAKLYCAPIKGHSYVFWYQQVLKNEFKFLISFQNENVFDETGMPKERFSAKCLPNSPCSLEIQATKLEDSAVYFCASSLQGASGSEQFFGPGTRLTVL.

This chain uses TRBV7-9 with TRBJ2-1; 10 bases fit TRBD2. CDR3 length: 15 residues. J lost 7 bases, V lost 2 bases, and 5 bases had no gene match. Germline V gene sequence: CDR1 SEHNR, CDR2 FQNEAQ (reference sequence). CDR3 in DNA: TGTGCCAGCAGCTTAAGCCTAGCGGGAGTTAATGAGCAGTTCTTC. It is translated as CASSLSLAGVNEQFF.

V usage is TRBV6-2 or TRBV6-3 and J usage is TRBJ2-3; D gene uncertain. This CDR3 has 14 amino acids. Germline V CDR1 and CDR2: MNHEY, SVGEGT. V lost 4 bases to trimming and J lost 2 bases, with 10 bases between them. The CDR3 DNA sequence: TGTGCCAGCAGTTTTGGGCCTGTCACAGATACGCAGTATTTT. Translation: CASSFGPVTDTQYF.

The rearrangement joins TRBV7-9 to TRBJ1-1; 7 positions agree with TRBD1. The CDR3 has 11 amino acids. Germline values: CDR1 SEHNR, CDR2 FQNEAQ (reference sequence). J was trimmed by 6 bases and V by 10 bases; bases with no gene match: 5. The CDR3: CATQGGAEAFF. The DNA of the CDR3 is TGTGCCACCCAAGGGGGCGCTGAAGCTTTCTTT.

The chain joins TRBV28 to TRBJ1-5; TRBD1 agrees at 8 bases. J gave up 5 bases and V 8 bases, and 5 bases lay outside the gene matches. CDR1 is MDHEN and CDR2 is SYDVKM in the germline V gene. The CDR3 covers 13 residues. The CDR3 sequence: CASREQGDQPQHF. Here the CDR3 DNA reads TGTGCCAGCCGGGAACAGGGGGATCAGCCCCAGCATTTT.

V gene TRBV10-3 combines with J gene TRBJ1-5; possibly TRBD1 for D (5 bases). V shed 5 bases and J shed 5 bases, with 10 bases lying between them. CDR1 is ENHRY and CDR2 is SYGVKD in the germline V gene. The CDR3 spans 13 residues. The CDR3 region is CAISLQGDQPQHF. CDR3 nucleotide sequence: TGTGCCATCAGTCTTCAGGGCGATCAGCCCCAGCATTTT.

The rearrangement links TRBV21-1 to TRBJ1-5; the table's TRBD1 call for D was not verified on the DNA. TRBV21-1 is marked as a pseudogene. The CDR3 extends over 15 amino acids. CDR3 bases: TGTGCCAGCAGCAAGGGTAGAGGCTTAGGGGTGCCCCAGCATTTT. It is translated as CASSKGRGLGVPQHF.

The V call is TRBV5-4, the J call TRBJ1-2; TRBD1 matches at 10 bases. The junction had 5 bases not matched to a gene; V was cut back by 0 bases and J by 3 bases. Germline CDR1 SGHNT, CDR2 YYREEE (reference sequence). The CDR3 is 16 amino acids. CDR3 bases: TGTGCCAGCAGCTTGGCCCGACAGGGGGCGGACTATGGCTACACCTTC. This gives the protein CASSLARQGADYGYTF.

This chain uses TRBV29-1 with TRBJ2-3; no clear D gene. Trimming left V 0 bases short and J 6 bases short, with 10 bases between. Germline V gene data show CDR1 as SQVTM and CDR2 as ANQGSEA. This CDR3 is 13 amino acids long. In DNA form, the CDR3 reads TGCAGCGTTGAAGATAGGAGTGCGGATACGCAGTATTTT. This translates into CSVEDRSADTQYF.

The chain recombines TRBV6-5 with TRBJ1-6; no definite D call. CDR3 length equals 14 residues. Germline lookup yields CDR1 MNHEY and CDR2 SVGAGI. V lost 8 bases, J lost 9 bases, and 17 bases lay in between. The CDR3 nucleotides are TGTGCCAGCCGTCTCGGGGTTGATACTTCACCCCTCCACTTT. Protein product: CASRLGVDTSPLHF.

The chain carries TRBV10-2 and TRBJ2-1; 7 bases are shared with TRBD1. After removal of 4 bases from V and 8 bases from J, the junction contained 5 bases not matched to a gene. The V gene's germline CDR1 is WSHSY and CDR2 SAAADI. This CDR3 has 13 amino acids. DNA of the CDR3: TGCGCCAGCAGTGGGTACAGGGGATATGAGCAGTTCTTC. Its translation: CASSGYRGYEQFF.

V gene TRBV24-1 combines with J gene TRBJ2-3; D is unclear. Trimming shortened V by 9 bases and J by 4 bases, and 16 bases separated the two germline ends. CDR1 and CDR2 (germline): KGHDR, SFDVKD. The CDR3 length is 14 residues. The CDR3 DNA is TGTGCCACCTCTGAACCGGTCCGAGCAGATACGCAGTATTTT. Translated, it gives CATSEPVRADTQYF.

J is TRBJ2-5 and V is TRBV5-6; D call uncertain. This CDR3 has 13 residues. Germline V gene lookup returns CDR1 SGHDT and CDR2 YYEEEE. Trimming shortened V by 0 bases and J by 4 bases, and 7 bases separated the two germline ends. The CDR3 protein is CASSLVLRETQYF. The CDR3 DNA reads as TGTGCCAGCAGCTTGGTTTTGCGAGAGACCCAGTACTTC.

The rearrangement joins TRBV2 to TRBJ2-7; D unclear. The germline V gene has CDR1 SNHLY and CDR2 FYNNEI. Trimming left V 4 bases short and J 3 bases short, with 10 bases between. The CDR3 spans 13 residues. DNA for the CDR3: TGTGCCAGCAGTGTTGCGCTGAACTACGAGCAGTACTTC. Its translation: CASSVALNYEQYF.

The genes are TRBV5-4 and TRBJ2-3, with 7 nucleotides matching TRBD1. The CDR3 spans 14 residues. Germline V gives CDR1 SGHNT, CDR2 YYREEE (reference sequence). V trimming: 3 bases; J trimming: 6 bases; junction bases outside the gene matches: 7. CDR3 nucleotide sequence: TGTGCCAGCAGCTCCGGTAACAGGGGCGATACGCAGTATTTT. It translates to CASSSGNRGDTQYF.

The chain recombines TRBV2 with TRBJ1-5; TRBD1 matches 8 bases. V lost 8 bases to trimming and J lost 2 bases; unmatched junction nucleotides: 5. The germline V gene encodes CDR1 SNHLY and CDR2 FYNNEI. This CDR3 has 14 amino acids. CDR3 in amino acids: CASGQGGGNQPQHF. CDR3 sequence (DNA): TGTGCCAGCGGACAGGGTGGAGGCAATCAGCCCCAGCATTTT. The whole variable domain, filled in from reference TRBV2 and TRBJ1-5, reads EPEVTQTPSHQVTQMGQEVILRCVPISNHLYFYWYRQILGQKVEFLVSFYNNEISEKSEIFDDQFSVERPDGSNFTLKIRSTKLEDSAMYFCASGQGGGNQPQHFGDGTRLSIL.

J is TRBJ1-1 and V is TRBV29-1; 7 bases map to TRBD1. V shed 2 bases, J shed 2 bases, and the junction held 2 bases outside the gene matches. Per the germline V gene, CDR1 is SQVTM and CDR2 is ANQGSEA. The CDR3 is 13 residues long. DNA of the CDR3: TGCAGCGTTGAACGGGACAGCAACACTGAAGCTTTCTTT. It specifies CSVERDSNTEAFF.

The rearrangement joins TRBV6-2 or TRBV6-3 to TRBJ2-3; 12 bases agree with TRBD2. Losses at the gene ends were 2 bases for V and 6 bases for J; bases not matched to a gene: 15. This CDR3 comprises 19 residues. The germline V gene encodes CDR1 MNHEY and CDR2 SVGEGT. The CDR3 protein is CASSYNRLAGVRGADTQYF. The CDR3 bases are TGTGCCAGCAGTTACAATCGACTAGCGGGAGTTAGGGGAGCTGATACGCAGTATTTT.

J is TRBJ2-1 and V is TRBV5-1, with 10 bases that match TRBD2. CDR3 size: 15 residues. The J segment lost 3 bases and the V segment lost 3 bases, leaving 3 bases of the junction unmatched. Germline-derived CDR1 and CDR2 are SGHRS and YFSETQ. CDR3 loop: CASSSSGGNYNEQFF. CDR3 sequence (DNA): TGCGCCAGCAGCTCTAGCGGGGGAAACTACAATGAGCAGTTCTTC.

The CDR3, as DNA: TGTGCCAGCAGCTTAGAAGGGAGGGGAGGGGGGCCCCAGCATTTT. This gives the protein CASSLEGRGGGPQHF. The gene calls are TRBV7-9 and TRBJ1-5, with TRBD1 as a possible D gene (6 bases). This CDR3 is built from 15 residues. The germline V and J ends were trimmed by 1 base and 9 bases, with 16 bases remaining between them. The germline gives CDR1 SEHNR, CDR2 FQNEAQ (reference sequence).